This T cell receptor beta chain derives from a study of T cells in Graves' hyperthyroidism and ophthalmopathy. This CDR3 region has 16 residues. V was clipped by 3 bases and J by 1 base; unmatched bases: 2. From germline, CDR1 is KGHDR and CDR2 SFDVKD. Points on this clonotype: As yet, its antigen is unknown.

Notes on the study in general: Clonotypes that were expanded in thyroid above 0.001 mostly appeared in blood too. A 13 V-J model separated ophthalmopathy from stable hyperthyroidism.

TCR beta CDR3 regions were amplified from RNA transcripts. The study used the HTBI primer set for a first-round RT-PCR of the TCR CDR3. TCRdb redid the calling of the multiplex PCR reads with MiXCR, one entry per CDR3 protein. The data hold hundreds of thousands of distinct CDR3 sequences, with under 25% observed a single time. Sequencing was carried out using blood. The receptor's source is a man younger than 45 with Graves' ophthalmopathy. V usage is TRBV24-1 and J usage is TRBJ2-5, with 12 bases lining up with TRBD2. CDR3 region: CATSDRTSGIQETQYF. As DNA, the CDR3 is TGTGCCACCAGTGATCGGACTAGCGGGATCCAAGAGACCCAGTACTTC.